These 28 T cell receptor beta chains originate from one sample sequenced in a study of blood T cell repertoires in COVID-19. Profiling relied on immunoSEQ multiplex PCR, and the TCRdb table lists in-frame clones only, not all of them. The table has roughly 230,000 clones, 80% to 85% seen once. What was sequenced was PBMCs or T cells enriched from blood (not recorded which). The receptors were gathered from a man aged 50-59 years who had recovered from COVID-19.

Here the CDR3 reads CASSQDLARPPYF. The CDR3 bases are TGTGCCAGCAGCCAAGATCTGGCTCGTCCCCCGTACTTC. The genes are TRBV14 and TRBJ2-7, with unresolved D. Between the trimmed V and J ends, which lost 0 bases and 12 bases, there was a span of 15 bases. Germline V gene lookup returns CDR1 SGHDN and CDR2 FVKESK. CDR3 length: 13 residues.

The chain carries TRBV5-1 and TRBJ1-3; 7 positions agree with TRBD1. The CDR3 extends over 17 amino acids. Germline V gives CDR1 SGHRS, CDR2 YFSETQ. J lost 4 bases, V lost 0 bases, and 10 bases had no gene match. DNA of the CDR3: TGCGCCAGCAGCTTGGCTGGTGACAGGGCTCCCGGAAACACCATATATTTT. This translates into CASSLAGDRAPGNTIYF.

Only one count was recorded for this clone. V usage is TRBV12-3 or TRBV12-4 and J usage is TRBJ1-2; a weak D match, TRBD1 (6 bases). This CDR3 has 12 residues. V lost 6 bases and J lost 8, with 13 bases in between. CDR3 in amino acids: CASRQGGLGYTF. In DNA form, the CDR3 reads TGTGCCAGCAGACAGGGCGGGTTGGGCTACACCTTC.

The V and J genes are TRBV27 and TRBJ2-1; 10 bases align to TRBD2. Germline CDR1 MNHEY, CDR2 SMNVEV (reference sequence). The trim removed 7 bases at V and 0 bases at J, leaving 15 bases unmatched. The CDR3 spans 19 residues. CDR3 amino acids: CASTLRGSGRPYSYNEQFF. The DNA for the CDR3 is TGTGCCAGCACTCTAAGGGGTAGCGGGAGGCCCTACTCCTACAATGAGCAGTTCTTC.

The sample holds one count of this clone. This chain connects TRBV7-9 to TRBJ1-3, with TRBD1 matching over 8 bases. V lost 6 bases to trimming and J lost 3 bases; unmatched junction nucleotides: 10. The length of the CDR3 is 16 residues. Germline CDR1 SEHNR, CDR2 FQNEAQ (reference sequence). As DNA, the CDR3 is TGTGCCAGCAGTCTCCGAACCGGACAGGGTGGAAACACCATATATTTT. The encoded protein is CASSLRTGQGGNTIYF.

The V call is TRBV5-1, the J call TRBJ2-7, with 8 nucleotides matching TRBD1. With 2 bases clipped from V and 6 bases from J, the junction kept 1 base outside the gene matches. The V gene's germline CDR1 is SGHRS and CDR2 YFSETQ. The CDR3 runs 12 residues. The CDR3 coding sequence is TGCGCCAGCAGCTTTGACAGGGGCGAGCAGTACTTC. The encoded protein is CASSFDRGEQYF.

This clone was found a few times. The chain couples TRBV7-3 to TRBJ2-5; a possible D gene is TRBD2 (6 bases). The CDR3 length is 15 residues. V was cut by 5 bases and J by 2 bases, with 15 bases left in between. The germline V gene encodes CDR1 SGHTA and CDR2 FQGTGA. The CDR3 region is CASSQAGGLQETQYF. The DNA of the CDR3 is TGTGCCAGCAGCCAGGCCGGGGGTCTACAAGAGACCCAGTACTTC.

This clone was recorded only once. This chain joins TRBV24-1 and TRBJ2-3; TRBD2 matches 9 bases. CDR3 length: 17 amino acids. V gave up 2 bases and J gave up 5 bases; unmatched junction bases: 10. Germline CDR1 and CDR2: KGHDR and SFDVKD. CDR3 bases: TGTGCCACCAGTGATTCGCGGCTAGCGGGGTTAGGAGATACGCAGTATTTT. This sequence encodes CATSDSRLAGLGDTQYF.

The chain links TRBV4-1 to TRBJ2-2; 14 bases map to TRBD2. Looked up from germline, CDR1 is MGHRA and CDR2 is YSYEKL. J gave up 9 bases and V 1 base, and 7 bases lay outside the gene matches. The CDR3 covers 17 residues. For the CDR3, the DNA is TGCGCCAGCAGCCAAGGACTAGCGGGGGGGGTCCCCCGGGAGCTGTTTTTT. Amino acid sequence: CASSQGLAGGVPRELFF.

This clone was recorded a few times. V is TRBV5-1 and J is TRBJ2-3; 10 bases are a match to TRBD1. This CDR3 comprises 17 residues. CDR1 SGHRS and CDR2 YFSETQ come from the germline V gene. The V gene end was trimmed by 3 bases and the J gene end by 1 base; junction bases not matched to a gene: 8. CDR3 sequence (DNA): TGCGCCAGCAGCTCCGGACCCGGGACAGGGGGCACAGATACGCAGTATTTT. It translates to CASSSGPGTGGTDTQYF.

The V call is TRBV25-1, the J call TRBJ2-2; maybe TRBD2 (7 bases). Trimming removed 1 base at V and 0 bases at J, with 9 bases between. The CDR3 is made up of 16 amino acids. Looked up from germline, CDR1 is MGHDK and CDR2 is SYGVNS. CDR3 in DNA: TGTGCCAGCAGTGAATTCGGGGGGCCGAACACCGGGGAGCTGTTTTTT. This encodes CASSEFGGPNTGELFF.

The V call is TRBV5-1, the J call TRBJ2-7; 11 nucleotides agree with TRBD2. The CDR3 has 15 amino acids. CDR1 and CDR2 (germline): SGHRS, YFSETQ. J lost 3 bases, V lost 0 bases, and 2 bases had no gene match. CDR3 coding DNA: TGCGCCAGCAGCTTGGGGACTAGCGGGTTCTACGAGCAGTACTTC. This sequence encodes CASSLGTSGFYEQYF. The full variable domain, its missing parts supplied by reference TRBV5-1 and TRBJ2-7, is KAGVTQTPRYLIKTRGQQVTLSCSPISGHRSVSWYQQTPGQGLQFLFEYFSETQRNKGNFPGRFSGRQFSNSRSEMNVSTLELGDSALYLCASSLGTSGFYEQYFGPGTRLTVT.

DNA of the CDR3: TGTGCCAGCAGCTCCCAGGGACTAGCGGGAGGAGGTACCGGGGAGCTGTTTTTT. Translating it yields CASSSQGLAGGGTGELFF. The gene calls are TRBV9 and TRBJ2-2; TRBD2 agrees at 15 bases. Losses at the gene ends were 4 bases for V and 5 bases for J; bases not matched to a gene: 9. This CDR3 contains 18 residues. Germline CDR1 SGDLS, CDR2 YYNGEE.

V usage is TRBV11-2 and J usage is TRBJ2-2, with D uncertain. With 1 base removed from V and 6 bases from J, the gap between germline ends came to 12 bases. This CDR3 region has 15 residues. The germline gives CDR1 SGHAT, CDR2 FQNNGV. Here the CDR3 reads CASSLVTNSAGELFF. The DNA for the CDR3 is TGTGCCAGCAGCTTAGTAACCAACAGTGCCGGGGAGCTGTTTTTT.

The chain joins TRBV7-9 to TRBJ2-5; possibly TRBD1 for D (6 bases). V was clipped by 5 bases and J by 5 bases, with 12 bases between them. The CDR3 spans 13 residues. Germline V gene sequence: CDR1 SEHNR, CDR2 FQNEAQ (reference sequence). CDR3 nucleotides: TGTGCCAGCAGCGGGGGCGGACTGGAGACCCAGTACTTC. This codes for CASSGGGLETQYF.

The chain employs TRBV2 and TRBJ2-7; D is undetermined. CDR1 is SNHLY and CDR2 is FYNNEI in the germline V gene. V shed 2 bases and J shed 4 bases, with 18 bases lying between them. The CDR3 runs 16 residues. CDR3: CASSESLHQKDYEQYF. DNA for the CDR3: TGTGCCAGCAGTGAATCTTTACACCAAAAAGATTACGAGCAGTACTTC.

This chain uses TRBV5-1 with TRBJ2-3; 7 bases align to TRBD2. Germline V lookup: CDR1 SGHRS, CDR2 YFSETQ. V gave up 0 bases and J gave up 1 base; unmatched junction bases: 5. The CDR3 consists of 16 residues. CDR3 nucleotide sequence: TGCGCCAGCAGCTTGGGGCTAGCGGAGGGCACAGATACGCAGTATTTT. The encoded protein is CASSLGLAEGTDTQYF.

Only one count was recorded for this clone. The chain joins TRBV11-2 to TRBJ2-1; perhaps TRBD1 as D (6 bases). This CDR3 contains 13 residues. Deletions cut 2 bases from V and 11 bases from J, with 13 bases between. Germline-derived CDR1 and CDR2 are SGHAT and FQNNGV. The CDR3 DNA sequence: TGTGCCAGCAGCTTAAAAGGTGGGGGCCAGCAGTTCTTC. Residues: CASSLKGGGQQFF.

V is TRBV24-1 and J is TRBJ1-5; perhaps TRBD1 as D (6 bases). Germline CDR1 reads KGHDR; CDR2 reads SFDVKD. Trimming cost V 5 bases and J 11 bases, with 30 bases left between them. The CDR3 contains 18 residues. CDR3 sequence: CATSARPLPDSRGWSQHF. CDR3 DNA: TGTGCCACCAGTGCCCGTCCCTTACCCGACTCCAGGGGATGGTCCCAGCATTTT.

CDR3 bases: TGTGCCAGTAGCGTCACAGGGAACTCCTATGGCTACACCTTC. Translating it yields CASSVTGNSYGYTF. The chain carries TRBV19 and TRBJ1-2; D perhaps matches TRBD1 (6 bases). There are 14 residues in the CDR3. The germline V and J ends were trimmed by 6 bases and 4 bases, with 15 bases remaining between them. Germline CDR1 and CDR2: LNHDA and SQIVND (reference sequence).

This chain joins TRBV29-1 and TRBJ1-2; D is unresolved. Per germline, CDR1 SQVTM and CDR2 ANQGSEA. CDR3 length equals 12 residues. V was cut by 4 bases and J by 5 bases, with 11 bases left in between. This CDR3 reads CSVADRGYGYTF. CDR3 nucleotide sequence: TGCAGCGTTGCCGATCGGGGATATGGCTACACCTTC.

The gene calls are TRBV27 and TRBJ1-1; a possible D gene is TRBD1 (5 bases). Germline V lookup: CDR1 MNHEY, CDR2 SMNVEV (reference sequence). The V end lost 3 bases, the J end lost 3 bases, and 8 bases lay between the germline ends. The CDR3 runs to 13 residues. CDR3 DNA sequence: TGTGCCAGCAGTTTGACGGGGGACACTGAAGCTTTCTTT. Its translation: CASSLTGDTEAFF.

This chain joins TRBV18 and TRBJ1-1; D may be TRBD1 (5 bases). V was pared by 3 bases and J by 1 base, with 18 bases between. Germline CDR1 is KGHSH and CDR2 is LQKENI. The length of the CDR3 is 17 residues. The CDR3 region has the DNA TGTGCCAGCTCACCCCTCCCCCAGGGAAACCCGAACACTGAAGCTTTCTTT. It specifies CASSPLPQGNPNTEAFF.

The CDR3 loop is CATRWPGQGPNQPQHF. The CDR3 DNA sequence: TGTGCCACCAGATGGCCGGGACAGGGGCCCAATCAGCCCCAGCATTTT. The chain is built from TRBV21-1 and TRBJ1-5; the D call of TRBD1 is as the table states it, not checked on the DNA. TRBV21-1 is a documented pseudogene. This CDR3 is 16 amino acids long.

The V call is TRBV11-2, the J call TRBJ1-1, with unresolved D. V shed 3 bases and J shed 5 bases, with 13 bases lying between them. CDR1 and CDR2 from the germline V gene are SGHAT and FQNNGV. This CDR3 comprises 14 residues. CDR3 DNA: TGTGCCAGCAGCTTGGCCACAGTTCGGACTGAAGCTTTCTTT. It codes for CASSLATVRTEAFF.

This clone appeared a few times. Within the sample, other DNA sequences also encode this same CDR3. The genes are TRBV30 and TRBJ2-3; D remains ambiguous. Between the trimmed V and J ends, which lost 2 bases and 0 bases, there was a span of 3 bases. Germline values: CDR1 GTSNPN, CDR2 SVGIG (reference sequence). The CDR3 has 12 amino acids. This CDR3 reads CAWSHSTDTQYF. The DNA of the CDR3 is TGTGCCTGGAGTCATAGCACAGATACGCAGTATTTT.

The CDR3 protein is CASNQGASLSGANVLTF. The DNA for the CDR3 is TGTGCCAGCAACCAGGGGGCGAGTCTCTCTGGGGCCAACGTCCTGACTTTC. This chain uses TRBV11-2 with TRBJ2-6; TRBD1 matches at 8 bases. The CDR3 loop spans 17 amino acids. Germline V gene data show CDR1 as SGHAT and CDR2 as FQNNGV. V lost 7 bases, J lost 0 bases, and 8 bases stayed unmatched.

The V call is TRBV25-1, the J call TRBJ1-5; unclear D gene. The CDR3 totals 14 residues. The germline V and J ends were trimmed by 8 bases and 3 bases, with 14 bases remaining between them. In germline, CDR1 is MGHDK, CDR2 SYGVNS. This CDR3 reads CASARPGSNQPQHF. DNA for the CDR3: TGTGCCAGCGCCCGGCCGGGGTCCAATCAGCCCCAGCATTTT. Looking up the rest from reference TRBV25-1 and TRBJ1-5 gives the full variable domain: EADIYQTPRYLVIGTGKKITLECSQTMGHDKMYWYQQDPGMELHLIHYSYGVNSTEKGDLSSESTVSRIRTEHFPLTLESARPSHTSQYLCASARPGSNQPQHFGDGTRLSIL.